This is a list of T cell receptor beta chains from one sample in a study of metastatic and nonmetastatic thyroid tumors. TCRdb re-analyzed the PCR reads using MiXCR. The sample consists of some 6,000 clones, roughly 25% of them appearing once. Sequencing was carried out using adjacent normal tissue. These receptors all come from a male donor with papillary thyroid cancer or a benign thyroid nodule (not recorded which). Some clones in this sample may be carry-over from other donors' samples. The CDR3 runs from the conserved cysteine through the conserved F or W. The D gene is left open where the match is weak. Some rows mark clone size as missing; the rest say once, few, many or name a class of expanded clone.

>TRBJ2-1|few|TRBD1|TRBV20-1
CSAPKIQGALKVQFF
TGCAGTGCACCGAAAATACAGGGGGCGCTGAAGGTGCAGTTCTTC
>TRBJ2-7|-|TRBD1|TRBV27
CASSLHPTGGDEQYF
TGTGCCAGCAGTCTTCATCCGACAGGGGGCGACGAGCAGTACTTC
>TRBJ2-7|few|TRBD1|TRBV6-5
CASSYSLTGGEQYF
TGTGCCAGCAGTTACTCTCTAACAGGGGGTGAGCAGTACTTC
>TRBJ1-2|few|-|TRBV7-6
CASSLDPGGSGYTF
TGTGCCAGCAGCTTAGATCCGGGGGGGTCGGGCTACACCTTC
>TRBJ2-2|medium-sized|-|TRBV2
CASSRDSLGELFF
TGTGCCAGCAGTCGGGACTCCTTGGGTGAGCTGTTTTTT
>TRBJ2-1|medium-sized|-|TRBV6-5
CASSYPGSYNEQFF
TGTGCCAGCAGTTACCCCGGATCGTACAATGAGCAGTTCTTC
>TRBJ2-2|-|-|TRBV20-1
CSARDTNTGELFF
TGCAGTGCTAGAGATACTAACACCGGGGAGCTGTTTTTT
>TRBJ2-5|few|TRBD1|TRBV2
CASSGTGGGETQYF
TGTGCCAGCAGTGGGACAGGTGGAGGAGAGACCCAGTACTTC
>TRBJ2-5|-|-|TRBV28
CASSFSGGWETQYF
TGTGCCAGCAGTTTTAGTGGAGGGTGGGAGACCCAGTACTTC
>TRBJ2-3|few|TRBD2|TRBV19
CASRGTSGTTDTQYF
TGTGCCAGTAGGGGGACTAGCGGAACCACAGATACGCAGTATTTT
>TRBJ2-7|medium-sized|-|TRBV5-1
CASSWDHGEQYF
TGCGCCAGCAGCTGGGACCATGGGGAGCAGTACTTC
>TRBJ2-2|many|TRBD2|TRBV19
CASSMRLAVTGELFF
TGTGCCAGTAGTATGAGACTAGCAGTCACCGGGGAGCTGTTTTTT
>TRBJ1-5|-|-|TRBV2
CASSAPQEIDSNQPQHF
TGTGCCAGCAGTGCCCCCCAGGAGATCGATAGCAATCAGCCCCAGCATTTT
>TRBJ1-5|-|-|TRBV13
CASSLRGFGDQPQHF
TGTGCCAGCAGCTTAAGGGGTTTCGGGGATCAGCCCCAGCATTTT
>TRBJ2-3|-|TRBD2|TRBV5-1
CASSARLAGGRDTQYF
TGCGCCAGCAGCGCTCGACTAGCGGGGGGGAGAGATACGCAGTATTTT
>TRBJ2-4|-|-|TRBV2
CASSPENIQYF
TGTGCCAGCAGTCCAGAAAACATTCAGTACTTC
>TRBJ2-1|-|-|TRBV20-1
CSARVKGQAYNEQFF
TGCAGTGCTAGAGTTAAGGGACAAGCCTACAATGAGCAGTTCTTC
>TRBJ2-7|few|-|TRBV6-1
CASSVDSFYEQYF
TGTGCCAGCAGTGTGGACAGCTTCTACGAGCAGTACTTC
>TRBJ2-6|-|-|TRBV6-1
CASGSLQGNSGANVLTF
TGTGCCAGCGGGTCCCTACAAGGAAACTCTGGGGCCAACGTCCTGACTTTC
>TRBJ2-7|-|-|TRBV20-1
CSASSPDGSSYEQYF
TGCAGTGCCAGCAGCCCGGACGGGAGCTCCTACGAGCAGTACTTC
>TRBJ1-2|-|-|TRBV28
CASSPLHRAGYTF
TGTGCCAGCAGTCCCTTGCACAGGGCCGGCTACACCTTC
>TRBJ2-2|medium-sized|TRBD1|TRBV15
CATSRDRGRYGELFF
TGTGCCACCAGCCGGGACAGGGGGCGTTACGGGGAGCTGTTTTTT
>TRBJ2-1|medium-sized|TRBD2|TRBV28
CASSLGTSGEQFF
TGTGCCAGCAGTTTGGGGACTAGCGGAGAGCAGTTCTTC
>TRBJ1-5|few|-|TRBV28
CASSFGLKHPQHF
TGTGCCAGCAGTTTTGGTTTAAAGCATCCCCAGCATTTT